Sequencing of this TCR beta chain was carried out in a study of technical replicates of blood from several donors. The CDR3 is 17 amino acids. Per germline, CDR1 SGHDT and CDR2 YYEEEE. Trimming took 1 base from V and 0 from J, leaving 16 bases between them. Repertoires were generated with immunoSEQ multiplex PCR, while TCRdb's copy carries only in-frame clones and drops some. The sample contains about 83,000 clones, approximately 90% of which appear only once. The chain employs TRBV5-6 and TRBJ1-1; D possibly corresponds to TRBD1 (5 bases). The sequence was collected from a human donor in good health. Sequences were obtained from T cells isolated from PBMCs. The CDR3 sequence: CASSLKVGGIMNTEAFF. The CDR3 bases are TGTGCCAGCAGCTTGAAGGTTGGGGGGATAATGAACACTGAAGCTTTCTTT.